The sequence of this T cell receptor (beta chain) was determined in a study of blood T cell repertoires in COVID-19. Study summary: From T cells, B-cell-depleted T cells, or PBMCs came the material, which was cDNA or gDNA.

This clone occurred once. Method: immunoSEQ multiplex PCR; TCRdb's copy keeps in-frame clones and lacks some. The data show approximately 110,000 clones, around 81% seen once. The germline V gene encodes CDR1 SGHTA and CDR2 FQGNSA. V was clipped by 1 base and J by 0 bases, with 10 bases between them. This CDR3 contains 16 residues. V and J are TRBV7-2 and TRBJ1-5; D not certain. The sequence came from a man older than 75 with acute or convalescent COVID-19. The source material was peripheral blood. CDR3 bases: TGTGCCAGCAGCTTAGGATCCGGGGATAGCAATCAGCCCCAGCATTTT. It specifies CASSLGSGDSNQPQHF.